This entry concerns a single T cell receptor (beta chain). The sample originates from a study of blood T cell repertoires in COVID-19. As for the study in general: From the United States, Italy and Spain came samples of acute and convalescent COVID-19. The analysed material was cDNA or gDNA that came from T cells, B-cell-depleted T cells, or PBMCs.

The CDR3 spans 16 residues. The ends lost 0 bases at V and 5 bases at J; junction bases unmatched: 10. Authors' analysis steps: Cell counts per sample came from amplifying reference gene primers. Profiling relied on immunoSEQ multiplex PCR, and the TCRdb table lists in-frame clones only, not all of them. V and J calls and clone size are as listed in that table; D and trimming were resolved from the DNA. In the table there are 100,000 or so clones, roughly three quarters of which are singletons. This sequence originates from a human donor in a cohort sampled during active COVID-19. The chain combines TRBV23-1 with TRBJ2-7; 7 nucleotides agree with TRBD1. TRBV23-1 is annotated as an ORF whose role is uncertain. The specimen was peripheral blood. CDR3 sequence reads: CASSQSFGTDGHEQYF. CDR3 in DNA: TGCGCCAGCAGTCAATCGTTCGGGACAGACGGCCACGAGCAGTACTTC.